Below, one T cell receptor beta chain is given with its context. This clonotype was picked up many times. Its antigen is not yet known. No much larger clonotype is one base removed from it; base qualities were not supplied. From its cysteine to its phenylalanine, the CDR3 spans 16 amino acids. CDR3 DNA only is kept here, 48 bases in frame from base 1. Germline trimming amounts to 3 bases on V and 1 base on J, with 3 as the count of junction bases outside the gene matches. In the germline V gene, CDR1 corresponds to SGHRS and CDR2 to YFSETQ. The source of the sample is a study of T cells in Graves' hyperthyroidism and ophthalmopathy (dated by TCRdb to the late 2010s). In the study overall: Peripheral blood samples were taken at initial diagnosis, before any treatment was given. In addition, the study compared T-cell repertoires in thyroid tissue and in blood from five to seven Graves' hyperthyroidism patients. The paper describes TCR Vbeta CDR3 sequencing of some 130 peripheral blood samples, made up of under 50 ophthalmopathy patients, around 78 hyperthyroidism patients and 17 progressor patients. Prospective prediction of ophthalmopathy was tested in an independent validation cohort of approximately 18 hyperthyroidism patients and some 17 patients who later progressed to ophthalmopathy. To identify distinguishing TCR V-J signatures, a discovery cohort of about 100 patients was used, comprising 40 to 45 with Graves' ophthalmopathy and some 60 with stable Graves' hyperthyroidism. The roughly 100 discovery patients were randomly divided into training and test sets at a 7:3 ratio. After sampling, hyperthyroidism patients received methimazole starting at 30 mg daily, and ophthalmopathy patients received high-dose intravenous methylprednisolone. Study-wide conclusions, independent of this receptor: Ophthalmopathy was separated from stable hyperthyroidism by a 13 V-J signature model, with approximately 90% sensitivity and roughly 81% specificity obtained in cross-validation and 80%/75% obtained in testing. Most expanded thyroid clonotypes (frequency above 0.001) were also found in blood, which suggests that blood repertoires may mirror thyroid immune responses. Sample size was not statistically predetermined, and blinding of investigators to group allocation was not performed. In validation, the model predicted progression to ophthalmopathy with roughly 70% sensitivity and approximately 74% specificity, a median of 6.5 months before onset.

The TCR beta CDR3 regions were amplified from RNA transcripts. The TCR CDR3 was subjected to a first round of RT-PCR using the HTBI primer set and the Qiagen OneStep RT-PCR kit. A second multiplex PCR round built the libraries, followed by size selection and purification. The libraries were sequenced on an Illumina HiSeq2000 using paired-end 100 bp reads. The original pipeline was this. SOAPnuke was used to process the raw data, removing reads that contained adapters or uncalled bases, had a mean Phred below 15, or lacked an exact match to the constant primer or identifier. High-quality paired reads were merged with COPE v1.2.5, and unique nucleotide sequences were defined as clonotypes. Clonotypes were aligned to IMGT TRBV, TRBD and TRBJ reference segments using MiTCR v1.1. The analysis included only V-J combinations with a frequency above 0.0001, which together covered 99% to 99.2% of the repertoires. A TCS score was defined as the ratio between F50 (clonal expansion) and ExV (chaos), using BLOSUM62-based TCRdist between CDR3 peptides within each V-J. Welch's t-statistics and random forest reduced around 510 V-J features to roughly 13, which were used in a naive Bayes classifier (R e1071). The public reads were quality trimmed at Q25 with fastp and then assembled into clones with MiXCR by TCRdb, keeping productive beta chains. CDR3 protein sequences are deduplicated, and each keeps its most common genes and DNA. These V and J calls originate from TCRdb's pipeline instead of the authors' own analysis. Recorded for this sample are under 350,000 distinct CDR3 sequences; 15% to 20% of them occurred a single time. Around 58% of the sample goes to the ten largest clones.

Ophthalmopathy patients had moderately to severely active disease, Clinical Activity Score of at least 3, NOSPECS grade of at least 4, and duration under 3 months. Any patient with an uncontrolled infection, another autoimmune disease, pregnancy or lactation was excluded. Diagnoses were established on the basis of clinical symptoms, serum thyroxine and TRAb, thyroid ultrasound, and orbital computed tomography. Ficoll-Paque density gradient centrifugation was used to isolate PBMCs from under 11 ml of fresh peripheral blood. Total RNA was extracted using Trizol reagent, and RNA quality was assessed on an Agilent 2100 Bioanalyzer.

This clonotype was obtained from a woman aged 55 to 70 with Graves' ophthalmopathy. The rearranged chain carries TRBV5-1 and TRBJ2-3; TRBD2 agrees with 12 junctional bases. The sample consisted of blood. The nucleotides read TGCGCCAGCAGCTCGAGACTAGCGGGGGGCACAGATACGCAGTATTTT. Translation gives CASSSRLAGGTDTQYF.